The clone carrying this T cell receptor beta chain was observed a single time. Its specificity is unknown. A read error is possible here, since a much larger clone lies one base away. Source material for PBMCs was more than 7.5 ml fresh peripheral blood. The record originates from a study of T cells in Graves' hyperthyroidism and ophthalmopathy. General observations from the study: Ophthalmopathy was separated from stable hyperthyroidism by a 13 V-J model.

What was amplified from RNA transcripts were TCR beta CDR3 regions. Carried out on the TCR CDR3, a first-round RT-PCR used the HTBI primer set. TCRdb processed the multiplex PCR reads anew with MiXCR; each CDR3 protein has one entry. Of more than 95,000 distinct CDR3 sequences in the sample, roughly 44% were seen once. This clonotype was obtained from a man in his forties or fifties with Graves' hyperthyroidism. Sequencing was carried out using blood.

The CDR3 DNA reads TGTGCCAGCAGGGGACAGGGCCCCGTTCAGCCCCAGCATTTT. Its protein is CASRGQGPVQPQHF. This chain uses TRBV6-1 with TRBJ1-5; 9 bases agree with TRBD1. This CDR3 comprises 14 residues. The J segment lost 6 bases and the V segment lost 6 bases, leaving 6 bases of the junction unmatched. Germline loops: CDR1 MNHNS, CDR2 SASEGT.